This TCR beta chain emerged from a study of T cells in Graves' hyperthyroidism and ophthalmopathy (dated by TCRdb to 2018 to 2020). Background for the entire study: Peripheral blood samples were taken at the time of initial diagnosis, prior to any treatment. To identify TCR V-J signatures that set the groups apart, the researchers used a discovery cohort of approximately 98 patients, made up of some 41 with Graves' ophthalmopathy and about 59 with stable Graves' hyperthyroidism. An independent validation cohort of under 20 hyperthyroidism patients and 17 patients who later progressed to ophthalmopathy tested prospective prediction of ophthalmopathy. The 100 discovery patients were randomly split 7:3 into training and test sets. Thyroid tissue and blood T-cell repertoires from about six Graves' hyperthyroidism patients were also compared in the study. After blood sampling, hyperthyroidism patients were treated with methimazole at a starting dose of 30 mg daily, and ophthalmopathy patients were treated with high-dose intravenous methylprednisolone. According to the paper, TCR Vbeta CDR3 sequencing was carried out on approximately 140 peripheral blood samples, which came from fewer than 50 ophthalmopathy, around 74 hyperthyroidism and approximately 17 progressor patients.

TCR beta CDR3 regions were amplified from RNA transcripts. A first-round RT-PCR of the TCR CDR3 used the HTBI primer set with the Qiagen OneStep RT-PCR kit. A second multiplex PCR round built the libraries, followed by size selection and purification. Paired-end sequencing of the libraries was performed with 100 bp reads on an Illumina HiSeq2000. For the original study's pipeline: SOAPnuke was used to process the raw data, removing reads that contained adapters or uncalled bases, had a mean Phred below 15, or lacked an exact match to the constant primer or identifier. High-quality paired reads were merged using COPE v1.2.5, and each unique nucleotide sequence was defined as a clonotype. MiTCR v1.1 was used to align the clonotypes against IMGT TRBV, TRBD and TRBJ reference segments. Only V-J combinations with frequency above 0.0001, covering 99% to 99.2% of repertoires, were analysed. The TCS score was defined as F50 (clonal expansion) divided by E x V (chaos), with BLOSUM62-based TCRdist calculated between CDR3 peptides within each V-J. Welch's t-statistics and random forest reduced roughly 540 V-J features to about 13, which were used in a naive Bayes classifier (R e1071). TCRdb cleaned the public reads at Q25 with fastp, built clones with MiXCR and kept in-frame beta chains. Rows matching on CDR3 protein sequence are summarized as one entry with the most common DNA and genes. What appears here as the V and J calls and clone size reflects TCRdb's work, not the paper's. Recorded for this sample are under 350,000 distinct CDR3 sequences; approximately 12% of them occurred a single time. 7% to 8.5% of the sample is in the top ten clones.

As concerns this clonotype: Its antigen has not been determined. No base quality values were provided; no much bigger clone lies one nucleotide off.

Trimming removed 8 bases from V and 1 base from J, leaving 9 bases between the germline ends. CDR1 and CDR2 are drawn from the germline V gene (reference sequence): MNHEY, SMNVEV. The CDR3 starts with the cysteine, ends with the phenylalanine, and has 14 residues. Only CDR3 DNA remains: 42 bases, in frame from the first base. Points the paper makes about the study in general: Most expanded thyroid clonotypes (frequency above 0.001) were also found in blood, which suggests that blood repertoires may mirror thyroid immune responses. In validation, the model predicted progression to ophthalmopathy a median of about 6 months before onset, with 70% to 71% sensitivity and about 72% specificity. A model built on a 13 V-J signature distinguished ophthalmopathy from stable hyperthyroidism, reaching roughly 88% sensitivity and approximately 83% specificity in cross-validation and 80%/75% in testing. Sample size was not statistically predetermined, and blinding of investigators to group allocation was not performed.

Hyperthyroidism patients were newly diagnosed, with disease duration under 2 months, and aged 18 to 65 years. Any patient with an uncontrolled infection, another autoimmune disease, pregnancy or lactation was excluded. Clinical symptoms, serum thyroxine and TRAb, thyroid ultrasound, and orbital computed tomography formed the basis for the diagnoses. For progressor patients, blood was drawn at the first diagnosis of hyperthyroidism, before any ophthalmopathy symptoms had appeared. PBMCs were isolated from 7.5 to 10 ml of fresh peripheral blood by Ficoll-Paque density gradient centrifugation. Progressor patients were first diagnosed with Graves' hyperthyroidism and then developed ophthalmopathy during follow-up. Total RNA was extracted using Trizol reagent, and RNA quality was assessed on an Agilent 2100 Bioanalyzer.

The TCR comes from a woman aged 25 to 45 with Graves' hyperthyroidism that later progressed to Graves' ophthalmopathy. What was sequenced was blood. The sequence links TRBV27 to TRBJ2-6; the D gene identity is not certain. The bases are TGTGCCAGCTCGTGGGGATCTGGGGCCAACGTCCTGACTTTC. This sequence encodes CASSWGSGANVLTF. Extended through the reference TRBV27 and TRBJ2-6 proteins, this CDR3 yields the full variable domain: EAQVTQNPRYLITVTGKKLTVTCSQNMNHEYMSWYRQDPGLGLRQIYYSMNVEVTDKGDVPEGYKVSRKEKRNFPLILESPSPNQTSLYFCASSWGSGANVLTFGAGSRLTVL.